These T cell receptor beta chains were read from a single sample in a study of shared T cell receptors in the human thymus. Generated by immunoSEQ multiplex PCR, the TCRdb table keeps only in-frame clones and is missing some. The table has some 660,000 clones, approximately 87% seen once; the top ten hold under 0.01%. These data also featured in a second study, about human thymus T cells.

Input material: thymocytes. These receptors all come from a boy in the first two years of life with a congenital heart defect. The CDR3 runs from the conserved cysteine through the conserved F or W. The D gene is left open where the match is weak. Size is stated for part of the rows, as once, few or many counts, or as a class when the clone is expanded.

size	D	V	J	CDR3	DNA
NA	TRBD1	TRBV28	TRBJ2-7	CASSLSGDRVSYEQYF	TGTGCCAGCAGTTTATCGGGGGACAGGGTTTCCTACGAGCAGTACTTC
NA	NA	TRBV10-3	TRBJ2-6	CAAGGSGANVLTF	TGTGCCGCCGGCGGGTCTGGGGCCAACGTCCTGACTTTC
NA	TRBD1	TRBV6-5	TRBJ1-1	CASSYRDRLESEAFF	TGTGCCAGCAGTTACCGGGACAGGCTAGAATCGGAAGCTTTCTTT
NA	NA	TRBV5-1	TRBJ1-3	CASSLAYGENTIYF	TGCGCCAGCAGCTTGGCCTACGGGGAAAACACCATATATTTT
NA	TRBD2	TRBV4-1	TRBJ2-1	CASSQLTGLAGVYQFF	TGCGCCAGCAGCCAATTGACTGGACTAGCGGGGGTCTACCAGTTCTTC
NA	NA	TRBV27	TRBJ1-1	CASSAQGPRDTEAFF	TGTGCCAGCAGTGCACAAGGCCCCAGGGACACTGAAGCTTTCTTT
NA	TRBD1	TRBV19	TRBJ2-1	CASNSFRDRGRNEQFF	TGTGCCAGTAATTCCTTCCGGGACAGGGGTCGCAATGAGCAGTTCTTC
NA	NA	TRBV5-1	TRBJ2-7	CASSLAEYGPYEQYF	TGCGCCAGCAGCCTGGCGGAGTACGGCCCCTACGAGCAGTACTTC
once	TRBD1	TRBV4-3	TRBJ1-6	CASSQAVAGQGPGTLHF	TGCGCCAGCAGCCAAGCGGTTGCGGGACAGGGCCCGGGGACCCTCCACTTT
NA	NA	TRBV5-1	TRBJ2-7	CASSLPPRDTSYEQYF	TGCGCCAGCAGCTTGCCACCTCGGGACACTTCTTACGAGCAGTACTTC
NA	NA	TRBV7-8	TRBJ2-5	CASTWGRSGETQYF	TGTGCCAGCACCTGGGGGCGGTCCGGGGAGACCCAGTACTTC
NA	TRBD2	TRBV4-3	TRBJ2-1	CASSQDTASGNRRRFEQFF	TGCGCCAGCAGCCAAGATACGGCTAGCGGGAATCGAAGACGCTTTGAGCAGTTCTTC
NA	TRBD1	TRBV7-9	TRBJ2-7	CASSLNSRDRGISSYEQYF	TGTGCCAGCAGTCTCAATTCCCGGGACAGGGGCATCTCCTCCTACGAGCAGTACTTC
NA	TRBD2	TRBV27	TRBJ2-1	CASRAGGPVDEQFF	TGTGCCAGCAGAGCGGGAGGGCCCGTCGATGAGCAGTTCTTC
few	NA	TRBV28	TRBJ1-4	CASSRAGVVEKLFF	TGTGCCAGCAGTAGGGCAGGGGTGGTTGAAAAACTGTTTTTT
NA	NA	TRBV14	TRBJ1-3	CASSQGGLTSSGNTIYF	TGTGCCAGCAGCCAGGGAGGACTAACTAGCTCTGGAAACACCATATATTTT
NA	NA	TRBV15	TRBJ2-5	CATSFSSGQETQYF	TGTGCCACCAGCTTTAGTAGCGGCCAAGAGACCCAGTACTTC
once	NA	TRBV2	TRBJ1-2	CATPSTDGVYGYTF	TGTGCCACCCCGTCTACGGACGGGGTCTATGGCTACACCTTC
once	NA	TRBV29-1	TRBJ2-2	CSVELRNTGELFF	TGCAGCGTTGAACTCAGGAACACCGGGGAGCTGTTTTTT
NA	NA	TRBV14	TRBJ2-1	CASSPQGNEQFF	TGTGCCAGCAGCCCTCAGGGCAATGAGCAGTTCTTC
NA	NA	TRBV7-9	TRBJ2-1	CASSLVLGRGLDNEQFF	TGTGCCAGCAGCTTAGTATTAGGCAGGGGATTGGACAATGAGCAGTTCTTC
NA	NA	TRBV5-1	TRBJ2-6	CASSTAGALSGANVLTF	TGCGCCAGCAGCACCGCAGGGGCACTCTCTGGGGCCAACGTCCTGACTTTC
NA	TRBD2	TRBV7-2	TRBJ2-7	CASSRASGGLTYEQYF	TGTGCCAGCAGCAGAGCTAGCGGGGGGCTAACCTACGAGCAGTACTTC
once	NA	TRBV28	TRBJ1-1	CASSFTQERCAFF	TGTGCCAGCAGTTTCACCCAGGAACGTTGCGCTTTCTTT
NA	NA	TRBV4-3	TRBJ2-1	CASSQELEWGDSYNEQFF	TGCGCCAGCAGCCAAGAACTCGAATGGGGAGACTCCTACAATGAGCAGTTCTTC
few	NA	TRBV30	TRBJ2-7	CAWSVKGTLQEQYF	TGTGCCTGGAGTGTAAAGGGGACACTACAGGAGCAGTACTTC
NA	TRBD1	TRBV19	TRBJ1-5	CASSGNRGPGSQPQHF	TGTGCCAGTAGTGGGAACAGGGGGCCCGGGAGCCAGCCCCAGCATTTT
NA	TRBD1	TRBV2	TRBJ1-1	CARPGDRGANTEAFF	TGTGCCAGACCCGGTGACAGGGGGGCGAACACTGAAGCTTTCTTT
NA	NA	TRBV7-9	TRBJ2-1	CASSPSWGGRLVDEQFF	TGTGCCAGCAGCCCTTCTTGGGGGGGCCGATTAGTGGATGAGCAGTTCTTC
NA	NA	TRBV27	TRBJ2-1	CASSFGQPYNEQFF	TGTGCCAGCAGTTTCGGACAGCCTTACAATGAGCAGTTCTTC
NA	NA	TRBV27	TRBJ2-7	CASSLLTGARNYEQYF	TGTGCCAGCAGTCTCCTAACGGGTGCACGAAACTACGAGCAGTACTTC
NA	NA	TRBV2	TRBJ1-1	CAISEVFFSEAFF	TGTGCCATTTCAGAGGTTTTTTTTTCTGAAGCTTTCTTT
NA	TRBD1	TRBV25-1	TRBJ2-5	CASSDPTGEKETQYF	TGTGCCAGCAGTGACCCGACAGGGGAGAAAGAGACCCAGTACTTC
once	TRBD2	TRBV2	TRBJ2-1	CASKETSGVPYNEQFF	TGTGCCAGCAAGGAGACTAGCGGGGTGCCCTACAATGAGCAGTTCTTC
NA	NA	TRBV7-9	TRBJ2-5	CASSLLVRGREETQYF	TGTGCCAGCAGCTTACTCGTTAGGGGCCGTGAGGAGACCCAGTACTTC
once	NA	TRBV6-5	TRBJ2-1	CASKLGVIHNEQFF	TGTGCCAGCAAACTCGGGGTAATCCACAATGAGCAGTTCTTC
NA	NA	TRBV6-1	TRBJ1-5	CASSAPGRDQPQHF	TGTGCCAGCAGTGCCCCAGGGAGGGATCAGCCCCAGCATTTT
few	NA	TRBV28	TRBJ2-2	CANQGGELFF	TGTGCCAATCAGGGGGGGGAGCTGTTTTTT
NA	TRBD2	TRBV29-1	TRBJ2-7	CSVEGLADSYEQYF	TGCAGCGTTGAGGGACTAGCGGATTCCTACGAGCAGTACTTC
NA	NA	TRBV5-1	TRBJ2-7	CASSLFAGAEQYF	TGCGCCAGCAGCCTTTTTGCTGGGGCCGAGCAGTACTTC
NA	NA	TRBV28	TRBJ2-4	CASSLVGTLAKNIQYF	TGTGCCAGCAGTTTAGTGGGGACACTAGCCAAAAACATTCAGTACTTC
NA	TRBD1	TRBV19	TRBJ1-5	CASSASGSTGGRGNQPQHF	TGTGCCAGTAGTGCAAGCGGGTCGACAGGGGGTAGGGGCAATCAGCCCCAGCATTTT
NA	TRBD1	TRBV23-1	TRBJ1-2	CATGTGIPMSYGYTF	TGCGCCACCGGGACAGGGATCCCTATGTCCTATGGCTACACCTTC
NA	NA	TRBV30	TRBJ1-6	CAWTLAGDNYNSPLHF	TGTGCCTGGACATTAGCGGGGGATAACTATAATTCCCCCCTCCACTTT
once	TRBD1	TRBV29-1	TRBJ2-7	CSVVSWTGDFYEQYF	TGCAGCGTTGTATCGTGGACAGGGGATTTCTACGAGCAGTACTTC